This TCR beta chain was profiled in a study of blood T cells in healthy people across ages. The length of the CDR3 is 16 residues. With V trimmed by 7 bases and J by 2 bases, 11 bases remained unmatched. Per germline, CDR1 MNHEY and CDR2 SMNVEV (reference sequence). PCR was performed a second time for about 6 to 12 cycles using a sample-barcoded 5' primer and a J-beta primer mix. Using its own MiXCR run on the 5' RACE reads, TCRdb lists one record per CDR3 protein. The sample holds hundreds of thousands of distinct CDR3 sequences, around 48% seen once. A word on this clonotype: Its specificity is unknown.

General study results and limits: Estimates drawn from one million T cells were deemed to understate diversity. Correlation between TCR beta diversity and naive T cell percentage was strong.

This receptor was obtained from a man under 40 in good health. The V call is TRBV27, the J call TRBJ2-7, with TRBD1 identical over 10 bases. Sequenced material: blood. Here the CDR3 DNA reads TGTGCCAGCACCTCGGACGACAGGGGGCCTCCCTACGAGCAGTACTTC. Amino acid sequence: CASTSDDRGPPYEQYF.